Here is one T cell receptor (beta chain) with its context. The length of the CDR3 is 15 residues. Trimming took 6 bases from V and 4 from J; bases not matched to a gene: 9. Germline V gene lookup returns CDR1 MNHEY and CDR2 SVGAGI. These data are taken from a study of blood T cell repertoires in COVID-19. Some clones are missing from TCRdb's copy, which holds only in-frame ones; the method was immunoSEQ multiplex PCR. The data contain over 30,000 clones, about 85% of them seen just once; the ten biggest clones take up 29%. This rearrangement joins TRBV6-5 to TRBJ2-3, with 8 positions matching TRBD1. The clonotype comes from an elderly man with active or convalescent COVID-19. The sample was peripheral blood. CDR3 in DNA: TGTGCCAGCAGGCTACAGGGGGGCGCTCCAGATACGCAGTATTTT. Translating gives CASRLQGGAPDTQYF.